This passage covers 11 T cell receptor beta chains from one sample sequenced in a study of blood T cells in healthy people across ages. A J-beta primer mix and a sample-barcoded 5' primer were used in a second PCR of about 7 to 11 cycles. TCRdb ran MiXCR on the 5' RACE reads and lists one entry per CDR3 protein. The table records hundreds of thousands of distinct CDR3 sequences, about 21% of them present only once. The material sequenced was blood. Every receptor here comes from a man aged 65 to 79 in good health.

A few counts support this clonotype. The chain uses TRBV4-2 and TRBJ1-2; no clear D gene. The CDR3 totals 15 residues. Germline CDR1 is LGHNA and CDR2 is YNFKEQ. Deletions cut 0 bases from V and 4 bases from J, with 12 bases between. DNA of the CDR3: TGTGCCAGCAGCCAAGATCCGGACGGTCTCTATGGCTACACCTTC. This encodes CASSQDPDGLYGYTF.

This clonotype was counted many times. The chain recombines TRBV14 with TRBJ2-1; no firm D call. The V end lost 1 base, the J end lost 0 bases, and 16 bases lay between the germline ends. There are 18 residues in the CDR3. Germline CDR1 is SGHDN and CDR2 is FVKESK. CDR3 loop: CASSQVSHWRGSYNEQFF. Written as DNA, the CDR3 is TGTGCCAGCAGCCAAGTGTCCCATTGGAGAGGCTCCTACAATGAGCAGTTCTTC.

This clonotype showed up many times. This rearrangement joins TRBV7-2 to TRBJ1-4; 9 bases are a match to TRBD1. The CDR3 has 18 amino acids. Germline V gives CDR1 SGHTA, CDR2 FQGNSA. J was trimmed by 6 bases and V by 1 base; bases with no gene match: 12. CDR3 protein: CASSLVPGSWTGDEKLFF. The DNA for the CDR3 is TGTGCCAGCAGCTTAGTCCCTGGCTCGTGGACAGGGGATGAAAAACTGTTTTTT.

This clonotype was counted only a few times. The chain couples TRBV5-1 to TRBJ2-7, with D perhaps TRBD1 (6 bases). CDR1 is SGHRS and CDR2 is YFSETQ in the germline V gene. Trimming left V 5 bases short and J 5 bases short, with 17 bases between. The CDR3 extends over 14 amino acids. The CDR3 here is CASRGPGALDEQYF. CDR3 coding DNA: TGCGCCAGCAGGGGCCCAGGGGCTCTGGACGAGCAGTACTTC.

This clonotype was detected a few times. CDR3 in DNA: TGTGCCAGCAGCTTAGGTTCCTTTAATGAGCAGTTCTTC. It codes for CASSLGSFNEQFF. This chain connects TRBV7-2 to TRBJ2-1; D is undetermined. CDR1 is SGHTA and CDR2 is FQGNSA in the germline V gene. This CDR3 comprises 13 residues. V was cut by 1 base and J by 7 bases, with 8 bases left in between.

This clonotype has more than one count but fewer than ten. This chain joins TRBV5-1 and TRBJ2-2; no clear D gene. CDR3 length: 14 residues. The V gene's germline CDR1 is SGHRS and CDR2 YFSETQ. Trimming took 3 bases from V and 4 from J, leaving 10 bases between them. CDR3 sequence (DNA): TGCGCCAGCAGCTCTGACGGCAGCACCGGGGAGCTGTTTTTT. Translation gives CASSSDGSTGELFF.

This clonotype was counted many times. This chain uses TRBV5-1 with TRBJ2-3; D is unresolved. Between the trimmed V and J ends, which lost 0 bases and 2 bases, there was a span of 7 bases. CDR3 length: 14 amino acids. Germline values: CDR1 SGHRS, CDR2 YFSETQ. The CDR3 DNA follows: TGCGCCAGCAGCTTGGAGGGAAACACAGATACGCAGTATTTT. Translated: CASSLEGNTDTQYF.

This clonotype was seen only a few times. CDR3 protein: CASSYYSGSSTDTQYF. The CDR3, as DNA: TGTGCCAGCAGCTATTATAGCGGGAGCAGCACAGATACGCAGTATTTT. The chain combines TRBV7-3 with TRBJ2-3; 9 nucleotides agree with TRBD2. V lost 4 bases and J lost 0; bases outside the gene matches: 5. The CDR3 loop spans 16 amino acids. The germline V gene encodes CDR1 SGHTA and CDR2 FQGTGA.

At least ten counts were recorded for this clonotype. The chain is built from TRBV28 and TRBJ2-7; the D gene is possibly TRBD1 (6 bases). From germline, CDR1 is MDHEN and CDR2 SYDVKM. With 8 bases removed from V and 4 bases from J, the gap between germline ends came to 15 bases. The CDR3 has 13 residues. The CDR3 DNA follows: TGTGCCAGCGAACAGGGACCTCATTACGAGCAGTACTTC. Its protein is CASEQGPHYEQYF.

This clonotype was detected only a few times. The rearrangement links TRBV20-1 to TRBJ2-1; maybe TRBD2 (6 bases). Germline V gene lookup returns CDR1 DFQATT and CDR2 SNEGSKA (reference sequence). The CDR3 sequence is 13 residues long. Trimming took off 2 bases at V and 6 bases at J, with 11 bases between the two ends. This CDR3 reads CSARSLGGNEQFF. The CDR3 bases are TGCAGTGCTAGATCCCTCGGGGGCAATGAGCAGTTCTTC.

This chain uses TRBV28 with TRBJ2-7; possibly TRBD2 for D (8 bases). V shed 7 bases and J shed 6 bases, with 22 bases lying between them. In germline, CDR1 is MDHEN, CDR2 SYDVKM. This CDR3 has 15 amino acids. CDR3 in amino acids: CASTIAGTGVREQYF. CDR3 nucleotides: TGTGCCAGCACCATAGCGGGAACAGGGGTTCGCGAGCAGTACTTC.